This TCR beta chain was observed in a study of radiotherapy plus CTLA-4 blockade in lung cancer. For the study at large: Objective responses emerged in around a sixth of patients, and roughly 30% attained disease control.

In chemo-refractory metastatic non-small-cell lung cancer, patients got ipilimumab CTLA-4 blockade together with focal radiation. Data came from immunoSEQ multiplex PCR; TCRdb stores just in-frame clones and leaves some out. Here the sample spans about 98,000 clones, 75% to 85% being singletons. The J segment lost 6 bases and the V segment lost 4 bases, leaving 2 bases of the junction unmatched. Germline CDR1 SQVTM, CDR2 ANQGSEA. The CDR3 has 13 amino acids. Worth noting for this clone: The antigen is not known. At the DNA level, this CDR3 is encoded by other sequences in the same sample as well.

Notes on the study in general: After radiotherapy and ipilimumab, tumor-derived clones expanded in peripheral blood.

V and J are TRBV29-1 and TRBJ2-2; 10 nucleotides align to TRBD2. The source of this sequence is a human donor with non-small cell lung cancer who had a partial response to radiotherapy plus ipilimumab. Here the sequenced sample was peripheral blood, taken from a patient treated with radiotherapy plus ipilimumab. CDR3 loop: CSVASGSAGELFF. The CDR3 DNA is TGCAGCGTTGCTAGCGGGAGTGCCGGGGAGCTGTTTTTT.